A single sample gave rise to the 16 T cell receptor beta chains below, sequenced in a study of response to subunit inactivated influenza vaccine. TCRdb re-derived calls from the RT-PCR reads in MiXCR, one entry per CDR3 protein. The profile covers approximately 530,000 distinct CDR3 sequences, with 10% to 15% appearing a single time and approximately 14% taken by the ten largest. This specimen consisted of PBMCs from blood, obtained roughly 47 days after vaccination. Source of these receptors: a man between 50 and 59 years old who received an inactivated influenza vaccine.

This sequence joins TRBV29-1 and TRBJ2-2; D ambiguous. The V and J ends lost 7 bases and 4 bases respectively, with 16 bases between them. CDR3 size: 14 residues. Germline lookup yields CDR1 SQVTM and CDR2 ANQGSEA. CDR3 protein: CSAERQSSTGELFF. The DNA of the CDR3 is TGCAGCGCTGAGAGGCAGTCGAGCACCGGGGAGCTGTTTTTT.

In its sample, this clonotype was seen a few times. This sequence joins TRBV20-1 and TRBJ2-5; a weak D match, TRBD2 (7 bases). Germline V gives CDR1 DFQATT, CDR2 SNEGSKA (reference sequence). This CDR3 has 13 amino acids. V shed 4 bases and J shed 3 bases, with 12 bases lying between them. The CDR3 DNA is TGCAGTGCTAAAGGGGGAGGGGAAGAGACCCAGTACTTC. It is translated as CSAKGGGEETQYF.

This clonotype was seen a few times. The DNA for the CDR3 is TGTGCCAGCAGCTTAGCGGGCGTTAGTTACACTGAAGCTTTCTTT. Protein: CASSLAGVSYTEAFF. The genes are TRBV7-2 and TRBJ1-1; D call uncertain. The germline V gene has CDR1 SGHTA and CDR2 FQGNSA. Trimming removed 0 bases from V and 3 bases from J, with 11 bases in between. The CDR3 is made up of 15 amino acids.

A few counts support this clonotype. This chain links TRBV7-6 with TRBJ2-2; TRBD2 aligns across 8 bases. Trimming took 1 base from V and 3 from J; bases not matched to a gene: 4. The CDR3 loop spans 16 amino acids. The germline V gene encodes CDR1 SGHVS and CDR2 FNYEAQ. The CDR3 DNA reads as TGTGCCAGCAGCTTAGAAGGGCGGGGGGACACCGGGGAGCTGTTTTTT. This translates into CASSLEGRGDTGELFF.

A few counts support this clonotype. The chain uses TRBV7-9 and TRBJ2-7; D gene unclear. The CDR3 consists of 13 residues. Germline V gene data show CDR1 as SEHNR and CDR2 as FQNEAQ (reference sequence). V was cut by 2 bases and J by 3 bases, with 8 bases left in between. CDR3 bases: TGTGCCAGCAGCTTAATAGAAAACTACGAGCAGTACTTC. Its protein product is CASSLIENYEQYF.

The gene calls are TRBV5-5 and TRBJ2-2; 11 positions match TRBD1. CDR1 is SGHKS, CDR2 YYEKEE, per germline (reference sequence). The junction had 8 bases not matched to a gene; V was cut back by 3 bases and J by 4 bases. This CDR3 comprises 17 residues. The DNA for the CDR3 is TGTGCCAGCAGCTCCAATCCGGGACAGGGGGGCACCGGGGAGCTGTTTTTT. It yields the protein CASSSNPGQGGTGELFF.

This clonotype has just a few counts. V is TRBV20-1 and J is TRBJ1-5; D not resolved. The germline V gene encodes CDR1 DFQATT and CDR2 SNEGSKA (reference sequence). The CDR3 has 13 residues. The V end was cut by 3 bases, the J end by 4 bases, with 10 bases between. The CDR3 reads CSARGSYNQPQHF. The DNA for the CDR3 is TGCAGTGCTAGGGGCAGCTATAATCAGCCCCAGCATTTT.

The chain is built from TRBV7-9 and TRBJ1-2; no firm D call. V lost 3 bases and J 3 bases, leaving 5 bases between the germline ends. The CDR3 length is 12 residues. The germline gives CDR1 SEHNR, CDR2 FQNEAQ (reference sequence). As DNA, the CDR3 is TGTGCCAGCAGCTTCGTTGACTATGGCTACACCTTC. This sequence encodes CASSFVDYGYTF.

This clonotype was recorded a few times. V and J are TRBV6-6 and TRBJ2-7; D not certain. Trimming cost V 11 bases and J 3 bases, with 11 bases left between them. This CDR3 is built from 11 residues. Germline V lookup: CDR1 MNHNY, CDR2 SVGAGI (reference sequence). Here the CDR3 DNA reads TGTGCCTGTGCGGAGAACTACGAGCAGTACTTC. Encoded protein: CACAENYEQYF.

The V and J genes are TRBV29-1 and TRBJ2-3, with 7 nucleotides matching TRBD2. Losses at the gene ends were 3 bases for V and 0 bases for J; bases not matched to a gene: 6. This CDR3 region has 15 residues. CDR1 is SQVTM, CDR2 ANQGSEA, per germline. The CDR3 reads CSVDGRGTSTDTQYF. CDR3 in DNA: TGCAGCGTTGATGGGCGGGGGACTAGCACAGATACGCAGTATTTT.

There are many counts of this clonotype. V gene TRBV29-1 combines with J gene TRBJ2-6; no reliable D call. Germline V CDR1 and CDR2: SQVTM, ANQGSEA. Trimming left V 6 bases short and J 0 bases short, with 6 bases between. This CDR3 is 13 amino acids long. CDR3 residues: CSVGYSGANVLTF. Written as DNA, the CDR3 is TGCAGCGTCGGGTACTCTGGGGCCAACGTCCTGACTTTC.

The CDR3 loop is CASSPRGPSSGANVLTF. DNA for the CDR3: TGTGCCAGCAGCCCCAGGGGCCCCTCCTCTGGGGCCAACGTCCTGACTTTC. V and J are TRBV7-3 and TRBJ2-6, with TRBD1 as a possible D gene (6 bases). The ends were cut back, 5 bases at V and 0 bases at J, with 14 bases in the middle. This CDR3 has 17 residues. CDR1 is SGHTA and CDR2 is FQGTGA in the germline V gene. Full variable domain (remainder filled in from reference TRBV7-3 and TRBJ2-6): GAGVSQTPSNKVTEKGKYVELRCDPISGHTALYWYRQSLGQGPEFLIYFQGTGAADDSGLPNDRFFAVRPEGSVSTLKIQRTERGDSAVYLCASSPRGPSSGANVLTFGAGSRLTVL.

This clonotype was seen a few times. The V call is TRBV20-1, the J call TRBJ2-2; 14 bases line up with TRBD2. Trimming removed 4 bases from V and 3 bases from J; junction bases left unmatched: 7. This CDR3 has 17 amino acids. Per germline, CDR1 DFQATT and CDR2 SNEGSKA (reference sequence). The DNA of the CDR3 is TGCAGTGCTACCCCGGGACTAGCGGGGGTGTACACCGGGGAGCTGTTTTTT. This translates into CSATPGLAGVYTGELFF.

The CDR3 spells CASSKGRFYEQYF. In DNA, the CDR3 is TGTGCCAGCAGCAAGGGACGCTTCTACGAGCAGTACTTC. This chain connects TRBV7-3 to TRBJ2-7, with D perhaps TRBD1 or TRBD2 (5 bases each). The CDR3 sequence is 13 residues long. V was clipped by 5 bases and J by 3 bases, with 11 bases between them. In germline, CDR1 is SGHTA, CDR2 FQGTGA.

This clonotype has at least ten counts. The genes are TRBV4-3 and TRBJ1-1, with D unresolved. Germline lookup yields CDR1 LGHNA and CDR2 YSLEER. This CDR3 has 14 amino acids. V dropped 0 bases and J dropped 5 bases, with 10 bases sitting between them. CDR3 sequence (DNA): TGCGCCAGCAGCCAAGACGTGGACTCTACTGAAGCTTTCTTT. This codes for CASSQDVDSTEAFF.

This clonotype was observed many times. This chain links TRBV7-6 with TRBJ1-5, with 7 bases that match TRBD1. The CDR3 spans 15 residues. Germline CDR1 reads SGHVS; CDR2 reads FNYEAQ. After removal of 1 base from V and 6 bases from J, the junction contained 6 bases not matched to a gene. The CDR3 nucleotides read TGTGCCAGCAGCTTAGAGGGAGGGGGCGGTCAGCCCCAGCATTTT. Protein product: CASSLEGGGGQPQHF.